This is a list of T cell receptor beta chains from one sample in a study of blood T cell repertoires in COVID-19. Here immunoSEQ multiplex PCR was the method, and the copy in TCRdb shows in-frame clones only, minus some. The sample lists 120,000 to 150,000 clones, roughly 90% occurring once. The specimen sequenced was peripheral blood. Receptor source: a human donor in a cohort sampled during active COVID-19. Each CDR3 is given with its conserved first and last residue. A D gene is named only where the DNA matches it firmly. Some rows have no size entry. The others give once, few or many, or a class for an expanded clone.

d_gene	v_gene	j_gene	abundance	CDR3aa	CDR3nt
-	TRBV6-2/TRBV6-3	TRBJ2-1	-	CASSSYGAMFF	TGTGCCAGCAGTTCCTATGGGGCGATGTTCTTC
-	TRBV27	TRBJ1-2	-	CASSLADQLVMGGYTF	TGTGCCAGCAGTTTAGCCGATCAATTAGTGATGGGCGGCTACACCTTC
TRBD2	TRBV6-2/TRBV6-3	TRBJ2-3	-	CASSYSGLAGMDTQYF	TGTGCCAGCAGTTATTCGGGACTAGCGGGGATGGATACGCAGTATTTT
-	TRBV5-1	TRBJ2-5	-	CASSLERLSETQYF	TGCGCCAGCAGCTTGGAGCGGCTGTCAGAGACCCAGTACTTC
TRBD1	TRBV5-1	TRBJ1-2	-	CASSFTGTGGDNYGYTF	TGCGCCAGCAGCTTTACCGGGACAGGGGGCGATAACTATGGCTACACCTTC
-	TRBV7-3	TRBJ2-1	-	CASSGGTEQFF	TGTGCCAGCAGCGGGGGCACTGAGCAGTTCTTC
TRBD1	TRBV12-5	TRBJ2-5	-	CASGLVLNRGLETQYF	TGTGCTAGTGGTTTGGTACTGAACAGGGGTTTGGAGACCCAGTACTTC
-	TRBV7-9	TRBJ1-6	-	CASSLSSGSPLHF	TGTGCCAGCAGCTTATCCTCGGGTTCACCCCTCCACTTT
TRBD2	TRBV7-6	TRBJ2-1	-	CASSLARVAGQDEQFF	TGTGCCAGCAGCTTAGCGCGGGTAGCGGGGCAGGATGAGCAGTTCTTC
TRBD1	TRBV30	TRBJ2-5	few	CAWRQGWETQYF	TGTGCCTGGAGACAGGGGTGGGAGACCCAGTACTTC
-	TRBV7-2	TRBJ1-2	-	CASSLGGGYYGYTF	TGTGCCAGCAGCTTAGGCGGGGGTTACTATGGCTACACCTTC
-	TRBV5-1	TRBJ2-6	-	CASSLSLLQQAFYSGANVLTF	TGCGCCAGCAGCTTGAGCCTCCTTCAGCAGGCCTTCTACTCTGGGGCCAACGTCCTGACTTTC
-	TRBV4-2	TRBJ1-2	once	CASSQVAGRGSNYGYTF	TGTGCCAGCAGCCAAGTTGCAGGGAGGGGCTCTAACTATGGCTACACCTTC
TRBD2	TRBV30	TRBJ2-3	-	CAWMYSSGGTFLDTQYF	TGTGCCTGGATGTACTCTAGCGGGGGGACATTTTTAGATACGCAGTATTTT
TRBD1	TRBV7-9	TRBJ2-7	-	CASSLTPGQGAHEQYF	TGTGCCAGCAGCTTGACGCCGGGACAGGGGGCCCACGAGCAGTACTTC
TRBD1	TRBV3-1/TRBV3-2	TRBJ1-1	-	CASSQSDRGPMNTEAFF	TGTGCCAGCAGCCAGTCCGACAGGGGGCCTATGAACACTGAAGCTTTCTTT
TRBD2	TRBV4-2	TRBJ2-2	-	CASSQDEAGGYTGELFF	TGTGCCAGCAGCCAAGACGAAGCGGGGGGATACACCGGGGAGCTGTTTTTT
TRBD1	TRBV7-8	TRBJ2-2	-	CASSLWGQGPWGGELFF	TGTGCCAGCAGCTTATGGGGACAGGGGCCATGGGGCGGGGAGCTGTTTTTT
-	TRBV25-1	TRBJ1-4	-	CASNPGDEKLFF	TGTGCCAGCAACCCAGGGGATGAAAAACTGTTTTTT
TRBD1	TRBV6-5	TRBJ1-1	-	CASSLDRVNTEAFF	TGTGCCAGCAGCCTGGACAGGGTGAACACTGAAGCTTTCTTT
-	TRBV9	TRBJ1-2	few	CASLSEFYGYTF	TGTGCCAGCTTGAGTGAGTTCTATGGCTACACCTTC
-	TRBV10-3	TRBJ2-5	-	CAISVTGVQETQYF	TGTGCCATCAGTGTTACGGGGGTACAAGAGACCCAGTACTTC
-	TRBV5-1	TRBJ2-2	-	CASSLVGGRTGELFF	TGCGCCAGCAGCTTGGTCGGGGGGCGAACCGGGGAGCTGTTTTTT
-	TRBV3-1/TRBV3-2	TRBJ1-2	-	CTGGRWNYGYTF	TGTACCGGGGGGCGGTGGAACTATGGCTACACCTTC
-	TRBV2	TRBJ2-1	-	CASSVSQNNEQFF	TGTGCCAGCAGTGTCAGTCAAAACAATGAGCAGTTCTTC
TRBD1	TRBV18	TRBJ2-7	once	CASSGGQAYEQYF	TGTGCCAGCTCAGGGGGACAGGCCTACGAGCAGTACTTC
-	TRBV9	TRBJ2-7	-	CASSVASTGYEQYF	TGTGCCAGCAGCGTAGCTTCAACGGGCTACGAGCAGTACTTC
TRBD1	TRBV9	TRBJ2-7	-	CASSVGQGAYEQYF	TGTGCCAGCAGCGTGGGACAGGGGGCATACGAGCAGTACTTC
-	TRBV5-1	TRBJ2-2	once	CASSLTTFSNTGELFF	TGCGCCAGCAGCCTTACGACATTCTCGAACACCGGGGAGCTGTTTTTT
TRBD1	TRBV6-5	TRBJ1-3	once	CASSTGTGGPGTIYF	TGTGCCAGCAGTACCGGGACAGGGGGCCCTGGGACCATATATTTT
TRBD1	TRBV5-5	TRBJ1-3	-	CASSLGTGDSSGNTIYF	TGTGCCAGCAGCTTGGGCACAGGGGACAGCTCTGGAAACACCATATATTTT
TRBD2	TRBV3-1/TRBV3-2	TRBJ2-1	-	CASSQPPTSGGARTAYNEQFF	TGTGCCAGCAGCCAACCTCCGACTAGCGGGGGGGCCAGGACGGCATACAATGAGCAGTTCTTC
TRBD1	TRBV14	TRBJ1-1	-	CASSPWTGAMNTEAFF	TGTGCCAGCAGCCCCTGGACAGGGGCGATGAACACTGAAGCTTTCTTT
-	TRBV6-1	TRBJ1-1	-	CASSENFSGTEAFF	TGTGCCAGCAGTGAAAATTTCTCGGGCACTGAAGCTTTCTTT
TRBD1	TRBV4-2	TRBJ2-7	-	CASSQDGDRIREQYF	TGTGCCAGCAGCCAAGATGGGGACAGAATCCGCGAGCAGTACTTC
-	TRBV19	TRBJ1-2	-	CASSIEGRFDGYTF	TGTGCCAGTAGTATAGAGGGGCGGTTCGATGGCTACACCTTC
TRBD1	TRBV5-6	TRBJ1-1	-	CASSDSGQGGTEAFF	TGTGCCAGCAGCGATTCGGGACAGGGTGGCACTGAAGCTTTCTTT
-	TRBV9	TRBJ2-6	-	CASSVSGYSGANVLTF	TGTGCCAGCAGCGTCAGCGGATACTCTGGGGCCAACGTCCTGACTTTC
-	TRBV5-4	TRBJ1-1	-	CASSLQAEAFF	TGTGCCAGCAGCCTCCAGGCTGAAGCTTTCTTT
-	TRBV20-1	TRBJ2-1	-	CSPLEGTSQFF	TGCAGTCCACTTGAGGGAACGTCCCAGTTCTTC
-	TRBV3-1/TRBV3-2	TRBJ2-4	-	CASSQDSSTGSKNIQYF	TGTGCCAGCAGCCAAGATAGCTCCACCGGGTCCAAAAACATTCAGTACTTC